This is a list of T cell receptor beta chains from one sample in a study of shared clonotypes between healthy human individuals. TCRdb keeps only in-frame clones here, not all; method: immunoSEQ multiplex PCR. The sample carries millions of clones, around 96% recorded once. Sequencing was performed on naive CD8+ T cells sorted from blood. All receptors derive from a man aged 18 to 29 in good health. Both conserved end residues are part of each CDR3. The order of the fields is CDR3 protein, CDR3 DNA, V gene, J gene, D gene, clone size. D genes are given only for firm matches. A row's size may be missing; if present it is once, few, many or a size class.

CASSSGQDQETQYF,TGTGCCAGCAGCTCGGGACAGGACCAAGAGACCCAGTACTTC,TRBV5-4,TRBJ2-5,TRBD1,NA
CASSLYQGAEETQYF,TGTGCCAGCAGCTTATATCAAGGGGCGGAAGAGACCCAGTACTTC,TRBV11-2,TRBJ2-5,NA,NA
CASSQGQGGYEQYF,TGTGCCAGCAGCCAGGGACAGGGGGGCTACGAGCAGTACTTC,TRBV14,TRBJ2-7,TRBD1,NA
CASSRSDGQNAYEQYF,TGTGCCAGCAGCCGTAGTGATGGACAGAACGCCTACGAGCAGTACTTC,TRBV7-9,TRBJ2-7,NA,NA
CASSIGQPYEQYF,TGTGCCAGTAGTATAGGTCAGCCCTACGAGCAGTACTTC,TRBV19,TRBJ2-7,NA,NA
CASSSLAEAYEQYF,TGTGCCAGTAGTAGCTTAGCGGAGGCCTACGAGCAGTACTTC,TRBV19,TRBJ2-7,NA,NA
CASSVDLSSYNEQFF,TGTGCCAGCAGCGTGGACCTAAGCTCCTACAATGAGCAGTTCTTC,TRBV5-6,TRBJ2-1,NA,NA
CASSLNSRDYQHYEQYF,TGCGCCAGCAGCCTAAACAGCCGGGACTACCAGCACTACGAGCAGTACTTC,TRBV4-1,TRBJ2-7,TRBD2,NA
CASSRVAEEEETQYF,TGTGCCAGTAGTCGGGTAGCGGAGGAAGAAGAGACCCAGTACTTC,TRBV19,TRBJ2-5,NA,once
CASTPLGQGSYNEQFF,TGTGCCAGCACCCCCCTGGGACAGGGATCCTACAATGAGCAGTTCTTC,TRBV13,TRBJ2-1,TRBD1,NA
CASSLSGTTSNYEQYF,TGTGCCAGCAGTTTATCAGGGACAACGTCGAACTACGAGCAGTACTTC,TRBV27,TRBJ2-7,NA,NA
CASSFRQYEQYF,TGTGCCAGCAGCTTTAGACAGTACGAGCAGTACTTC,TRBV7-2,TRBJ2-7,NA,NA
CASSEFRGYGYTF,TGTGCCAGCAGTGAATTTCGAGGCTATGGCTACACCTTC,TRBV6-1,TRBJ1-2,NA,NA
CASSLEFRGSYEQYF,TGTGCCAGCAGCTTAGAGTTCAGAGGCTCCTACGAGCAGTACTTC,TRBV7-9,TRBJ2-7,NA,NA
CASSAEDRFTGELFF,TGCGCCAGCAGCGCAGAGGACAGGTTTACCGGGGAGCTGTTTTTT,TRBV5-1,TRBJ2-2,TRBD1,NA
CASSLVASGHNEQFF,TGTGCCAGCAGCTTAGTGGCTAGCGGGCACAATGAGCAGTTCTTC,TRBV11-2,TRBJ2-1,TRBD2,once
CASSILTSGNTDTQYF,TGTGCCAGTAGTATCTTGACTAGCGGGAACACAGATACGCAGTATTTT,TRBV19,TRBJ2-3,TRBD2,NA
CASSPSALVDEQFF,TGCGCCAGCAGCCCGTCAGCACTAGTAGATGAGCAGTTCTTC,TRBV4-1,TRBJ2-1,NA,once
CARTPTATGYNEQFF,TGCGCCAGGACACCTACGGCCACGGGGTACAATGAGCAGTTCTTC,TRBV5-1,TRBJ2-1,NA,NA
CASSPSGEKLFF,TGTGCCAGCTCACCATCGGGGGAGAAACTGTTTTTT,TRBV18,TRBJ1-4,NA,NA
CASSEAPGTGMYGYTF,TGTGCCAGCAGTGAAGCCCCCGGGACAGGGATGTATGGCTACACCTTC,TRBV6-1,TRBJ1-2,TRBD1,NA
CASSLGGTSAFQETQYF,TGTGCCAGCAGCTTAGGGGGGACTAGCGCTTTCCAAGAGACCCAGTACTTC,TRBV13,TRBJ2-5,TRBD2,NA
CASSPTGFGQPQHF,TGTGCCAGCAGCCCAACGGGTTTTGGTCAGCCCCAGCATTTT,TRBV9,TRBJ1-5,NA,NA
CASSYVGSEQYF,TGTGCCAGCAGTTACGTCGGCAGCGAGCAGTACTTC,TRBV27,TRBJ2-7,NA,NA
CAWLVTGGTEAFF,TGTGCCTGGCTGGTCACGGGGGGCACTGAAGCTTTCTTT,TRBV30,TRBJ1-1,NA,NA
CASSEYREETQYF,TGTGCCAGCAGCGAGTACAGGGAAGAGACCCAGTACTTC,TRBV6-5,TRBJ2-5,NA,once
CASSGADYGYTF,TGTGCCAGCAGCGGGGCCGACTATGGCTACACCTTC,TRBV2,TRBJ1-2,NA,NA
CSVEEGWGKLFF,TGCAGCGTTGAAGAGGGTTGGGGAAAACTGTTTTTT,TRBV29-1,TRBJ1-4,NA,NA
CASDIPDTQYF,TGTGCCAGCGACATTCCAGATACGCAGTATTTT,TRBV6-1,TRBJ2-3,NA,NA
CASSLFGTLSYEQYF,TGTGCCAGCAGTTTATTCGGGACTCTTTCCTACGAGCAGTACTTC,TRBV27,TRBJ2-7,NA,NA
CASSKEQAIQETQYF,TGTGCCAGCAGCAAAGAACAGGCCATCCAAGAGACCCAGTACTTC,TRBV21-1,TRBJ2-5,NA,NA
CASSSSQETQYF,TGTGCCAGCAGCTCCAGCCAAGAGACCCAGTACTTC,TRBV5-4,TRBJ2-5,NA,NA
CASRGGLNTEAFF,TGTGCCTCCCGAGGGGGTTTGAACACTGAAGCTTTCTTT,TRBV30,TRBJ1-1,NA,NA
CASSSKETQYF,TGTGCCAGCAGCTCCAAAGAGACCCAGTACTTC,TRBV13,TRBJ2-5,NA,NA
CASSLIGSVAQYF,TGTGCCAGCAGCTTAATCGGGTCCGTGGCGCAGTATTTT,TRBV7-9,TRBJ2-3,NA,NA
CAWSLEGLRRMGDTQYF,TGTGCCTGGAGCCTAGAAGGTCTCAGACGGATGGGAGATACGCAGTATTTT,TRBV30,TRBJ2-3,NA,NA
CASSSSTGLTEAFF,TGTGCCAGCAGCTCCTCGACAGGGCTCACTGAAGCTTTCTTT,TRBV7-9,TRBJ1-1,TRBD1,NA
CASSYSFGTDPEAFF,TGTGCCAGCAGTTACTCGTTTGGGACGGACCCAGAAGCTTTCTTT,TRBV6-6,TRBJ1-1,NA,NA
CASSLAGTGDLSDEQYF,TGTGCCAGCAGCTTAGCTGGGACAGGGGATTTGAGCGACGAGCAGTACTTC,TRBV7-8,TRBJ2-7,TRBD1,NA
CASSLRDSVTGELFF,TGTGCCAGCAGTCTCCGAGACAGTGTTACCGGGGAGCTGTTTTTT,TRBV5-6,TRBJ2-2,NA,NA
CASSLGSPGDEQYF,TGTGCCAGCAGCTTAGGATCGCCAGGGGACGAGCAGTACTTC,TRBV7-9,TRBJ2-7,NA,NA
CASSLVLYNEQFF,TGCGCCAGCAGCTTGGTGCTCTACAATGAGCAGTTCTTC,TRBV5-1,TRBJ2-1,NA,NA
CTSSQVGSGGIDEQFF,TGCACCAGCAGCCAAGTTGGTAGCGGGGGGATCGATGAGCAGTTCTTC,TRBV1,TRBJ2-1,NA,NA
CASSPGPGDQPQHF,TGCGCCAGCAGCCCCGGGCCTGGGGATCAGCCCCAGCATTTT,TRBV5-1,TRBJ1-5,NA,NA